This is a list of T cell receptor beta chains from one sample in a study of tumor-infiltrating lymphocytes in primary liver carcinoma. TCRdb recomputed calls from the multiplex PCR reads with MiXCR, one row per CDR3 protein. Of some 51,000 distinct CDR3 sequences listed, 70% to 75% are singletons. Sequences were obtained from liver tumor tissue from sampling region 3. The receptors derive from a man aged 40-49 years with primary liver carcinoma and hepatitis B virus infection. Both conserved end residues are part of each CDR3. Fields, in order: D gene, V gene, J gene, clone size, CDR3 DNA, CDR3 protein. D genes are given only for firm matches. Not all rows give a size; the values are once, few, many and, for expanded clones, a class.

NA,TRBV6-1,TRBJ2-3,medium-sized,TGTGCCAGCAGTGAACGGCATACGCAGTATTTT,CASSERHTQYF
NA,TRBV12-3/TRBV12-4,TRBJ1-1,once,TGTGCCAGCAGTATACAAACGAACACTGAAGCTTTCTTT,CASSIQTNTEAFF
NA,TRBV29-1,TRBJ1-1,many,TGCAGCGTTGAAGATCGACGGTCGAACACTGAAGCTTTCTTT,CSVEDRRSNTEAFF
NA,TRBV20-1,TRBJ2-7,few,TGCAGTGCTAGGGGAGCTCGAGGGGGTTACTCCTACGAGCAGTACTTC,CSARGARGGYSYEQYF
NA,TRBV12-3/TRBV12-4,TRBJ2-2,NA,TGTGCCAGGAGAGACAGCTCAGGGGACACTGGGGAGCTGTTTTTT,CARRDSSGDTGELFF
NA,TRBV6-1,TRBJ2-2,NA,TGTGCCAGCAACCGGGCCGAGAGCCGGTCGAAGACCGGGGAGTTGTTTTTT,CASNRAESRSKTGELFF
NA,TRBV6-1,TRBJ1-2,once,TGCACCAGCAGTGAAGTGGGGGGGGCTGGACGTGGCTACACCTTC,CTSSEVGGAGRGYTF
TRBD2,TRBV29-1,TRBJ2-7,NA,TGCAGCGTTGATGTGCCGGGATTAGCGGGCTCCTACGAGCAGTACTTC,CSVDVPGLAGSYEQYF
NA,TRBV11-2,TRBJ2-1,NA,TGTGCTAGCAGCTTAAATGATGCCCATGAGCAGTCCTTC,CASSLNDAHEQSF
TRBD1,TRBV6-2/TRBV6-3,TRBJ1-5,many,TGTGCCAGCAGTAAGGGGGACAGGGGTGGCAATCAGCCCCAGCATTTT,CASSKGDRGGNQPQHF
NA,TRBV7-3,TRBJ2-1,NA,TGTGCCAGCGGGAGCTCCTACAATGAGCAGTTCTTC,CASGSSYNEQFF
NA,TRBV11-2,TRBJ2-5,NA,TGTGCCAGCAGCTTAGTCAATGGGGGCAGCCGGCAAGAGGCCCAGTACTTC,CASSLVNGGSRQEAQYF
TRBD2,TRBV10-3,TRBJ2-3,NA,TGTGCCATCTCAAGAAGGAATCTAGCGGGAGAGGGGTCAGATACGCAGTATTTT,CAISRRNLAGEGSDTQYF
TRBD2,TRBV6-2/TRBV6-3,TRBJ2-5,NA,TGTGCCAGCAGTCAGGCGGGAGCGTTGAAGACCCAGTACTTC,CASSQAGALKTQYF
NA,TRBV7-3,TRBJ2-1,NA,TGTGCCAGGGTGATGGACAACAATGAGCAGTCCTTC,CARVMDNNEQSF
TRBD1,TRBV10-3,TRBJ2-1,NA,TGTGCCATCAGTGGAGACAGGGTAAGGAATGAGCAGTTCTTC,CAISGDRVRNEQFF
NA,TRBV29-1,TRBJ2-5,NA,TGCAGCGTTGGAGATCATCAGGGGAGGGAGCACTACTTC,CSVGDHQGREHYF
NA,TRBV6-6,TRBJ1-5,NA,TGTGCCGGCAGTTACCGAGTAGAGTGTAGCAATCAGCCCCACCATTTT,CAGSYRVECSNQPHHF
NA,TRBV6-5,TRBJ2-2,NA,TGTGGCAGCAGTTACTCGGACTACATGGGGACCGGGGAGCTGTTTTTT,CGSSYSDYMGTGELFF
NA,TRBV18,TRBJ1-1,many,TGTGCCAGCTGCTGTGAAAAGGGAACTGAAGCTTTCTTT,CASCCEKGTEAFF
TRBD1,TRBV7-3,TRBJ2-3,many,TGTGCCAGCAGCTATGGACAGGGGGCATGGGATACGCAGTATTTT,CASSYGQGAWDTQYF
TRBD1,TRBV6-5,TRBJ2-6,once,TGTGCTAGCAGATTAGGACAGGGATCCTCTGGGACCAACGTCCTGACTTTC,CASRLGQGSSGTNVLTF
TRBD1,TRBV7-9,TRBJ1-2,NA,TGTGCCAGCATCCGCGACAGGGGGTTGGTTGGCTACACTTTC,CASIRDRGLVGYTF
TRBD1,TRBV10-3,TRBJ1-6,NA,TGTGCCATCAGCCACTACAGGGGGGGATCACCCCTCCACTTT,CAISHYRGGSPLHF
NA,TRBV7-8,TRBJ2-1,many,TGTGCCAGCTTCTATCACCCCGGGGCCTACAATGAGCAGTTCTTC,CASFYHPGAYNEQFF
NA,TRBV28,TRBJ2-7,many,TGTGCCAGCTCTAGTAGGACGCCCGTCCACTTC,CASSSRTPVHF
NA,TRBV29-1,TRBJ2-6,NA,NA,CSVATGTGANVLVF
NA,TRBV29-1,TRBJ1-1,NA,TGCAGCGTTCGACTGACCCTGAACACTGAAGCTTTCTTT,CSVRLTLNTEAFF
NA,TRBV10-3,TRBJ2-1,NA,TGTGTCATCAGTGATAGAGGCTGGGGGGATGAGCAGTTCTTT,CVISDRGWGDEQFF
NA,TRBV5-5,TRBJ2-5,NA,TGTGCCAGGAGCTTGGGGCCAGCAAGAGGGTACCAAGAAACCCAGTACTTC,CARSLGPARGYQETQYF
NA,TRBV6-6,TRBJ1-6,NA,TGTGCCAGCAGATACTCGGAGGGGATCAATTCACCCCTCCACTTT,CASRYSEGINSPLHF
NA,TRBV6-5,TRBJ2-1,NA,TGTGTCAGCAGCCCGCGGGGAAGACTCGGGTACAATGAGCAGTTCTTC,CVSSPRGRLGYNEQFF
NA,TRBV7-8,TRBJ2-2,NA,TGTGCCAGCCCCCAGGGGGGCGCGGGCATCGGGGAGCTGTTTTTT,CASPQGGAGIGELFF
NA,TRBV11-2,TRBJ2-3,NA,TGTGCCCGCCGCCCCCCGACTAGTGGCAGCACAGATACGCAGTATTTT,CARRPPTSGSTDTQYF
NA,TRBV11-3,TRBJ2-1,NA,TGTGCCAGCAGCTTAGATCTCTATGCGGAAGGGCTGGTCTACAATGAGCAGTTCTTC,CASSLDLYAEGLVYNEQFF
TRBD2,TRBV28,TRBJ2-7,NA,TGTGCCAGCAGTTTACCCTTAGCGGGAGGGCCCTACGAGCAGTACTTC,CASSLPLAGGPYEQYF
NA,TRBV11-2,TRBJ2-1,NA,TGTGTCAGCAGCCCGGAGCATAATGAGCAGTTCTTC,CVSSPEHNEQFF
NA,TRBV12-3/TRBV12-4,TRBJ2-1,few,TGTGTCAGCAGTCCTTTGTTCAACGAGCAGTTCTTC,CVSSPLFNEQFF